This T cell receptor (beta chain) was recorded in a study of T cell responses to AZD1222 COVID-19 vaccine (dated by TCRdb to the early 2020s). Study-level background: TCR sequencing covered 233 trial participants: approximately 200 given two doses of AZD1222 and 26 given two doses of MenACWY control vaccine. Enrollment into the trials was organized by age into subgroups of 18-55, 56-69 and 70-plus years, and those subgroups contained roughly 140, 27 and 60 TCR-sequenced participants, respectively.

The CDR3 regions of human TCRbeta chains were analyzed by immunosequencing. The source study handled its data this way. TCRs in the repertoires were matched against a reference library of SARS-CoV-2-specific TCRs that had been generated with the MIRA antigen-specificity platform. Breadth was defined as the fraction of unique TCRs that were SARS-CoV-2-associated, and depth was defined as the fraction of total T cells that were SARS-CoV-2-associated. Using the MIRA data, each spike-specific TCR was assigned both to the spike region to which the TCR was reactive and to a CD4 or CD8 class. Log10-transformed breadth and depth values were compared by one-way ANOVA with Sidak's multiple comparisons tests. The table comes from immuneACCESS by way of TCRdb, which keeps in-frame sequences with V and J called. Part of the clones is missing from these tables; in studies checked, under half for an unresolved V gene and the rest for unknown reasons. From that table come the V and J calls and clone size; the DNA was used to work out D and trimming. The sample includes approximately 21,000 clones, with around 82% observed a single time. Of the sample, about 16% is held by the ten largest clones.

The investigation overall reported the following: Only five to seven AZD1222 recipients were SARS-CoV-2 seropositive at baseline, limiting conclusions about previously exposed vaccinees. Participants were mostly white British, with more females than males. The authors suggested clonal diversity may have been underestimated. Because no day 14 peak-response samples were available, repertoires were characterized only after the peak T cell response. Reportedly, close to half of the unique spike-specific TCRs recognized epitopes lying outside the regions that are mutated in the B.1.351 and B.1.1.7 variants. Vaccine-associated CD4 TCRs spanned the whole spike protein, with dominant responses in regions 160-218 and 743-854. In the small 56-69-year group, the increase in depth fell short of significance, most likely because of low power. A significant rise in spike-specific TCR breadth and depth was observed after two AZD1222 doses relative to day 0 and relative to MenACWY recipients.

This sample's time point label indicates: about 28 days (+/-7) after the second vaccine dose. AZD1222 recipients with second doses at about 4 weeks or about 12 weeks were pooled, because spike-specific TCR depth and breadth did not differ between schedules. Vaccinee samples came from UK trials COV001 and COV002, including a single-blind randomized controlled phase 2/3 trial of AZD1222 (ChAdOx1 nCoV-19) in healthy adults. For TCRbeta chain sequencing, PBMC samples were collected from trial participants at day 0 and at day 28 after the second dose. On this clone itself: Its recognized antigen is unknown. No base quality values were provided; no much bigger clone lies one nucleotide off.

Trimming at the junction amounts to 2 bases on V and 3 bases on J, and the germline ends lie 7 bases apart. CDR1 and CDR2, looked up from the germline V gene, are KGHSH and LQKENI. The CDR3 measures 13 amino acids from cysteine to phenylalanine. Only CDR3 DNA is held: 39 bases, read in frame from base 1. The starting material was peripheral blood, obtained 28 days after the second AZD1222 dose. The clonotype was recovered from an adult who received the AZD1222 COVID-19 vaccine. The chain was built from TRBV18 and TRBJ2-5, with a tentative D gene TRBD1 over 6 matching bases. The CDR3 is CASSPRTEETQYF. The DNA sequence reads TGTGCCAGCTCACCAAGGACAGAAGAGACCCAGTACTTC.